This T cell receptor (beta chain) was found in a study of blood T cell repertoires in COVID-19. At the level of the study: Acute and convalescent COVID-19 specimens originated in the United States, Italy and Spain. Nucleic acid was either cDNA or gDNA, and it came from T cells, B-cell-depleted T cells, or PBMCs.

The CDR3 runs to 16 residues. CDR1 is WNHNN and CDR2 is SYGVQD in the germline V gene (reference sequence). V lost 6 bases, J lost 0 bases, and 8 bases stayed unmatched. Source study methods: It was from reference gene primer amplification that nucleated cell counts were estimated. Generated by immunoSEQ multiplex PCR, the TCRdb table keeps only in-frame clones and is missing some. Clone size and V and J calls were adopted from that table, with D and trimming inferred from the DNA. This table has about 250,000 clones, 80% to 90% appearing once. The sample consisted of peripheral blood. The chain joins TRBV10-1 to TRBJ2-1; TRBD2 agrees at 7 bases. This clonotype originated in a man in his forties with active or convalescent COVID-19. The CDR3 loop is CASSPWGGSSYNEQFF. The CDR3 nucleotides read TGCGCCAGCAGCCCTTGGGGGGGAAGCTCCTACAATGAGCAGTTCTTC.